The 9 T cell receptor beta chains reported below all come from one sample, sequenced in a study. TCRdb recomputed calls from the RT-PCR reads with MiXCR, one row per CDR3 protein. The table includes 650,000 to 800,000 distinct CDR3 sequences, 14% detected once. Sequenced sample: memory CD4+ T cells from blood. The origin of the receptors is a female donor in good health, serving as a healthy control.

The chain employs TRBV27 and TRBJ1-3, with a tentative D call TRBD1 (5 bases). Trimming left V 5 bases short and J 7 bases short, with 15 bases between. The CDR3 loop spans 14 amino acids. The germline CDR1 and CDR2 sequences are MNHEY and SMNVEV (reference sequence). The CDR3 sequence is CASSPSQGWNTIYF. Here the CDR3 DNA reads TGTGCCAGCAGTCCCAGTCAGGGATGGAACACCATATATTTT.

The chain recombines TRBV12-3 or TRBV12-4 with TRBJ1-1; 9 bases agree with TRBD1. After removal of 5 bases from V and 4 bases from J, the junction contained 11 bases not matched to a gene. This CDR3 spans 16 amino acids. CDR3: CASSGTGHRWGTEAFF. For the CDR3, the DNA is TGTGCCAGCAGTGGGACAGGGCACCGTTGGGGCACTGAAGCTTTCTTT.

The sample holds many counts of this clonotype. In DNA, the CDR3 is TGCAGTGCTAGAGATCGGACAGGGGACACCGGGGAGCTGTTTTTT. Translation: CSARDRTGDTGELFF. The chain employs TRBV20-1 and TRBJ2-2, with 9 positions matching TRBD1. V was pared by 0 bases and J by 3 bases, with 2 bases of the junction left unmatched. This CDR3 is built from 15 residues. Looked up from germline, CDR1 is DFQATT and CDR2 is SNEGSKA (reference sequence).

This clonotype was recorded a few times. The junction and the germline gene differ at one end; a read error may be behind it. The chain uses TRBV6-2 or TRBV6-3 and TRBJ2-1, with TRBD2 matching 15 bases. In germline, CDR1 is MNHEY, CDR2 SVGEGT. This CDR3 is built from 17 residues. The CDR3 reads CASRPHGLAGGPLMYVF. The CDR3 nucleotides are TGTGCCAGCAGACCCCATGGACTAGCGGGAGGGCCACTAATGTATGTCTTC.

This clonotype was observed a few times. The chain is built from TRBV13 and TRBJ2-7; no firm D call. CDR1 and CDR2 from the germline V gene are PRHDT and FYEKMQ (reference sequence). Trimming left V 5 bases short and J 2 bases short, with 13 bases between. The CDR3 covers 14 residues. CDR3 region: CASSAQGITYEQYF. The CDR3 DNA follows: TGTGCCAGCAGCGCACAAGGGATAACCTACGAGCAGTACTTC.

In the case of this clonotype: This may come from a read error, since a much larger clone is one base off. V gene TRBV7-9 combines with J gene TRBJ2-1; possible D gene TRBD1, 6 bases. Germline CDR1 SEHNR, CDR2 FQNEAQ (reference sequence). This CDR3 comprises 16 residues. CDR3 sequence reads: CASSRSRTATYNKQFF. In DNA form, the CDR3 reads TGTGCCAGCAGCCGTTCGCGGACAGCCACCTACAATAAGCAGTTCTTC.

This clonotype was recorded a few times. The chain links TRBV7-3 to TRBJ2-3, with D uncertain. CDR1 and CDR2 (germline): SGHTA, FQGTGA. The CDR3 consists of 14 residues. V shed 2 bases and J shed 4 bases, with 10 bases lying between them. Written as DNA, the CDR3 is TGTGCCAGCAGCTTATTAGGCTTCGCAGATACGCAGTATTTT. Translated: CASSLLGFADTQYF. Looking up the rest from reference TRBV7-3 and TRBJ2-3 gives the full variable domain: GAGVSQTPSNKVTEKGKYVELRCDPISGHTALYWYRQSLGQGPEFLIYFQGTGAADDSGLPNDRFFAVRPEGSVSTLKIQRTERGDSAVYLCASSLLGFADTQYFGPGTRLTVL.

This clonotype has ten or more counts. V gene TRBV29-1 combines with J gene TRBJ1-1; TRBD1 matches at 7 bases. The CDR3 is made up of 13 amino acids. Trimming took 6 bases from V and 2 from J; bases not matched to a gene: 6. Germline loops: CDR1 SQVTM, CDR2 ANQGSEA. In DNA, the CDR3 is TGCAGCGTAGTTGGACAGGCAAACACTGAAGCTTTCTTT. This translates into CSVVGQANTEAFF.

This clonotype came up many times. The rearrangement uses TRBV7-2 and TRBJ1-2; weak D call: TRBD1 (6 bases). Trimming cost V 5 bases and J 6 bases, with 16 bases left between them. The CDR3 sequence is 14 residues long. Germline-derived CDR1 and CDR2 are SGHTA and FQGNSA. Written as DNA, the CDR3 is TGTGCCAGCAGCGCGACCCAGGGGAGGGATGGCTACACCTTC. Translated: CASSATQGRDGYTF.